Here is one TCR beta chain with its context. The data stem from a study of T cells in tuberculosis. J was trimmed by 3 bases and V by 1 base; bases with no gene match: 7. The CDR3 sequence is 18 residues long. Germline V gene data show CDR1 as SGHVT and CDR2 as SQSDAQ. Generated by immunoSEQ multiplex PCR, the TCRdb table keeps only in-frame clones and is missing some. The table shows 25,000 to 35,000 clones, with less than 97% occurring only once. The specimen was PBMCs. The origin of this receptor is a donor aged 10-30 years with latent tuberculosis or without tuberculosis infection. The chain recombines TRBV7-4 with TRBJ2-1, with 12 bases that match TRBD2. DNA for the CDR3: TGTGCCAGCAGCTTAGTAGGACTAGCGGGGACTCTCTACAATGAGCAGTTCTTC. This encodes CASSLVGLAGTLYNEQFF.